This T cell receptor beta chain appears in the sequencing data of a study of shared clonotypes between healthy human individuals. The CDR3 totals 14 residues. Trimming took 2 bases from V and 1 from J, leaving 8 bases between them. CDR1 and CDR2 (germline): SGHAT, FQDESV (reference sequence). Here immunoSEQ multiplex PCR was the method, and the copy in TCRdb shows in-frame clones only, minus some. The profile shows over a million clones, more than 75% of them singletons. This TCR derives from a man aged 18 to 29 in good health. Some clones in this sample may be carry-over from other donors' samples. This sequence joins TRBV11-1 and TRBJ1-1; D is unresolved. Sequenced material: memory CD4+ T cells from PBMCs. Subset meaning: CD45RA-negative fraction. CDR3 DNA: TGTGCCAGCAGCTTATACTCGGGGAACACTGAAGCTTTCTTT. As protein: CASSLYSGNTEAFF.